This T cell receptor beta chain was captured by sequencing in a study of cytomegalovirus exposure and HLA in healthy donors. Study-wide results and limits: Associated with cytomegalovirus, according to the listing, were 150 to 200 TCR beta chains. Three CMV-associated chains proved CMV antigen-specific in vitro.

The donors were in the roughly 130-subject validation cohort; that cohort was separate from the roughly 730-subject first cohort. The CDR3 contains 13 residues. V shed 4 bases and J shed 7 bases, with 13 bases lying between them. In germline, CDR1 is LNHDA, CDR2 SQIVND (reference sequence). Points on this clone: What it binds is unknown.

Only in-frame clones appear in the TCRdb table, and some are missing; sequencing was by immunoSEQ multiplex PCR. The table shows 90,000 to 100,000 clones, with 80% to 95% occurring only once. Sequencing was done on a sample of PBMCs. The clonotype originates from a woman aged 25 to 39 in good health and CMV-seropositive. The V call is TRBV19, the J call TRBJ1-2; unclear D gene. The CDR3 bases are TGTGCCAGTAGTAAACAAGGAGGGAGTGGCTACACCTTC. Translating gives CASSKQGGSGYTF. The whole variable domain, filled in from reference TRBV19 and TRBJ1-2, reads DGGITQSPKYLFRKEGQNVTLSCEQNLNHDAMYWYRQDPGQGLRLIYYSQIVNDFQKGDIAEGYSVSREKKESFPLTVTSAQKNPTAFYLCASSKQGGSGYTFGSGTRLTVV.